The 4 T cell receptor beta chains below come from one sample, sequenced in a study of OX40 agonist ivuxolimab in advanced cancers. Sequenced by immunoSEQ multiplex PCR; TCRdb stores in-frame clones only, minus some. The sample records about 150,000 clones, 85% to 95% being singletons. Specimen: CD4+ or CD8+ T cells sorted from blood, collected in a trial of the OX40 agonist ivuxolimab. The receptor source for this set is an adult with an advanced solid tumor such as melanoma, head and neck, liver or kidney cancer.

The rearrangement links TRBV5-4 to TRBJ2-1, with D unresolved. In germline, CDR1 is SGHNT, CDR2 YYREEE (reference sequence). The CDR3 is 14 residues long. V lost 2 bases and J lost 5, with 11 bases in between. The CDR3 nucleotides are TGTGCCAGCAGCTTTCTCAGGTCGGACAATGAGCAGTTCTTC. Translated: CASSFLRSDNEQFF.

The gene calls are TRBV19 and TRBJ1-4; D gene ambiguous. Germline values: CDR1 LNHDA, CDR2 SQIVND (reference sequence). There are 15 residues in the CDR3. Trimming cost V 6 bases and J 6 bases, with 17 bases left between them. CDR3 protein: CASRGIGHPDEKLFF. Here the CDR3 DNA reads TGTGCCAGTAGGGGGATCGGGCATCCGGATGAAAAACTGTTTTTT.

V and J are TRBV5-4 and TRBJ1-2; D is possibly TRBD1 (6 bases). The ends were cut back, 6 bases at V and 7 bases at J, with 25 bases in the middle. This CDR3 contains 16 residues. CDR1 is SGHNT and CDR2 is YYREEE in the germline V gene (reference sequence). The CDR3 coding sequence is TGTGCCAGCAAAAGCACAGGGAGAGTACTGCGAGGTGGCTACACCTTC. The encoded protein is CASKSTGRVLRGGYTF.

The rearrangement joins TRBV7-2 to TRBJ2-1; TRBD2 matches 8 bases. CDR3 length: 14 amino acids. J lost 9 bases, V lost 5 bases, and 9 bases had no gene match. Germline V gene data show CDR1 as SGHTA and CDR2 as FQGNSA. CDR3 amino acids: CASSRSGGAGEQFF. DNA of the CDR3: TGTGCCAGCAGCCGTTCGGGGGGGGCCGGTGAGCAGTTCTTC.